These 8 T cell receptor beta chains were sequenced from one sample in a study of T cell responses to AZD1222 COVID-19 vaccine. TCRdb's copy holds only in-frame clones and misses some; the assay was immunoSEQ multiplex PCR. The sample shows fewer than 200,000 clones, 80% to 90% of them seen only once. Sequenced here: peripheral blood, sampled 28 days after the second AZD1222 dose. These receptors came from an adult who received the AZD1222 COVID-19 vaccine.

V gene TRBV7-3 combines with J gene TRBJ2-1, with D unclear. Germline V gene lookup returns CDR1 SGHTA and CDR2 FQGTGA. The CDR3 totals 13 residues. V shed 4 bases and J shed 9 bases, with 13 bases lying between them. CDR3 coding DNA: TGTGCCAGCAGCTCCGCAGGCCTCCCTGAGCAGTTCTTC. Its protein is CASSSAGLPEQFF.

The chain links TRBV6-1 to TRBJ2-3; D ambiguous. Germline V gene sequence: CDR1 MNHNS, CDR2 SASEGT. The CDR3 loop spans 14 amino acids. The V end lost 1 base, the J end lost 4 bases, and 9 bases lay between the germline ends. The CDR3 nucleotides read TGTGCCAGCAGTGAAGTAGGGTTGGCAGATACGCAGTATTTT. It encodes CASSEVGLADTQYF.

This clone has just a few counts. CDR3 loop: CASSSHMYRVPWEQYF. The CDR3, as DNA: TGTGCCAGCAGCTCCCATATGTACAGGGTACCCTGGGAGCAGTACTTC. The rearrangement uses TRBV11-3 and TRBJ2-7; tentatively, D is TRBD1 (6 bases). Germline CDR1 is SGHNT and CDR2 is YENEEA. V lost 4 bases to trimming and J lost 7 bases, with 23 bases between them. The CDR3 totals 16 residues.

The chain carries TRBV5-1 and TRBJ2-1, with 12 bases that match TRBD1. After removal of 2 bases from V and 6 bases from J, the junction contained 6 bases not matched to a gene. CDR1 is SGHRS, CDR2 YFSETQ, per germline. The CDR3 is 16 amino acids. The CDR3 bases are TGCGCCAGCAGCTTACTACCGGGACAGGGGGCCAATGAGCAGTTCTTC. Its translation: CASSLLPGQGANEQFF.

The chain couples TRBV30 to TRBJ1-2; D gene unclear. CDR3 size: 13 residues. Germline V lookup: CDR1 GTSNPN, CDR2 SVGIG (reference sequence). V was pared by 0 bases and J by 8 bases, with 13 bases between. The CDR3 DNA follows: TGTGCCTGGAGTGTACTCAGTAACGGCGGCTACACCTTC. It encodes CAWSVLSNGGYTF.

The gene calls are TRBV11-2 and TRBJ1-1; D unclear. The germline V and J ends were trimmed by 0 bases and 11 bases, with 13 bases remaining between them. Germline V CDR1 and CDR2: SGHAT, FQNNGV. The CDR3 covers 13 residues. CDR3 sequence: CASSLDRGRRAFF. CDR3 DNA sequence: TGTGCCAGCAGCTTAGATCGAGGGAGGAGGGCTTTCTTT.

The gene calls are TRBV6-5 and TRBJ1-1, with no clear D. V gave up 5 bases and J gave up 4 bases, with 11 bases separating them. The CDR3 consists of 13 residues. Germline CDR1 MNHEY, CDR2 SVGAGI. Written as DNA, the CDR3 is TGTGCCAGCAGTAGGGCTTCGAGCACTGAAGCTTTCTTT. Translating it yields CASSRASSTEAFF.

The J gene is TRBJ2-2, the V gene TRBV30; D is undetermined. V was clipped by 2 bases and J by 1 base, with 2 bases between them. Germline assignment: CDR1 GTSNPN and CDR2 SVGIG (reference sequence). The CDR3 totals 12 residues. CDR3 in amino acids: CAWSQNTGELFF. The CDR3 nucleotides are TGTGCCTGGAGTCAGAACACCGGGGAGCTGTTTTTT. The full variable domain, rest sourced from reference TRBV30 and TRBJ2-2, is SQTIHQWPATLVQPVGSPLSLECTVEGTSNPNLYWYRQAAGRGLQLLFYSVGIGQISSEVPQNLSASRPQDRQFILSSKKLLLSDSGFYLCAWSQNTGELFFGEGSRLTVL.